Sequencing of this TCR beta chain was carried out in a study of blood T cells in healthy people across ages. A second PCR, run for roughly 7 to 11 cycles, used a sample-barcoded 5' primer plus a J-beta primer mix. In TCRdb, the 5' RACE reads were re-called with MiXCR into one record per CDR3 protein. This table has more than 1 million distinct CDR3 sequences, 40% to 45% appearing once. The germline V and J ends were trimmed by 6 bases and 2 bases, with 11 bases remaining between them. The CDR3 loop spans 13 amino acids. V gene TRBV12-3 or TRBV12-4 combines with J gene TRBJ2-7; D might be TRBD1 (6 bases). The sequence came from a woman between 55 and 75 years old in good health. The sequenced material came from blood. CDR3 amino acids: CASRGAYTYEQYF. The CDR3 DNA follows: TGTGCCAGCAGGGGGGCGTATACCTACGAGCAGTACTTC.